This T cell receptor beta chain was documented in a study of blood T cell repertoires in COVID-19. This clone is deemed medium-sized. In the original analysis: For nucleated cells, counts were estimated from reference gene primer amplification. Profiling relied on immunoSEQ multiplex PCR, and the TCRdb table lists in-frame clones only, not all of them. That table furnishes V, J and clone size, whereas the DNA furnished D and trimming. The sample yields 130,000 or so clones, roughly 77% seen once. Germline CDR1 LGHDT, CDR2 YNNKEL (reference sequence). The CDR3 contains 17 residues. Germline trimming cut 4 bases from V and 2 bases from J; bases unmatched to any gene: 12.

The sample taken for sequencing was peripheral blood. The chain joins TRBV3-1 (or the pseudogene TRBV3-2) to TRBJ2-7; TRBD2 matches 9 bases. This TCR derives from a man in his fifties or sixties with active or convalescent COVID-19. CDR3 DNA sequence: TGTGCCAGCAGCCGGCAACCCCCACTAGCGGGCACCTACGAGCAGTACTTC. This translates into CASSRQPPLAGTYEQYF.